This paragraph reports one TCR beta chain. Its cognate antigen is unknown. PCR employed 60 Vbeta and 13 Jbeta primers. Sequenced by immunoSEQ multiplex PCR; TCRdb stores in-frame clones only, minus some. The profile shows roughly 200,000 clones, roughly 80% of them singletons. The donors, nominally healthy at sampling, likely had unrecorded immune exposures. This entry comes from a study of cytomegalovirus exposure and HLA in healthy donors. Whole-study results and caveats: Reports described diagnosis of cytomegalovirus status by the classifier as highly specific and sensitive.

This TCR came from a woman aged 40 to 50 in good health and CMV-seronegative. Sequenced sample: PBMCs.

The CDR3 here is CASSADGGGEQFF. The CDR3, as DNA: TGTGCCAGCAGTGCCGATGGAGGAGGTGAGCAGTTCTTC. The chain uses TRBV6-1 and TRBJ2-1; a weak D match, TRBD2 (5 bases). This CDR3 has 13 amino acids. V dropped 4 bases and J dropped 9 bases, with 13 bases sitting between them. Germline V CDR1 and CDR2: MNHNS, SASEGT.